The T cell receptor (beta chain) described here comes from a study of neurological immune-mediated disorders. The study's findings and limits: Across subjects, no CDR3 amino acid sequence appeared in expanded clones of more than one subject, a finding that suggested private repertoires in all groups. The most TCR clonal expansion was seen in HTLV-1-associated myelopathy, whereas the least was seen in multiple sclerosis, below the level in healthy controls.

The cDNA was generated through 5'RACE incorporating 10-nucleotide random UMIs. From the 5' RACE reads, TCRdb called clonotypes with MiXCR, one entry per CDR3 protein. The table shows 60,000 to 75,000 distinct CDR3 sequences, with roughly 10% occurring only once. This clonotype came up many times. Its antigen remains unknown. The V gene's germline CDR1 is SQVTM and CDR2 ANQGSEA. V shed 0 bases and J shed 3 bases, with 11 bases lying between them. This CDR3 has 14 amino acids. Time point reported: longitudinal time-point 2. The clonotype was recovered from a man aged 30-40 years in good health. The sample taken for sequencing was PBMCs. The genes are TRBV29-1 and TRBJ1-1; no clear D gene. The CDR3 sequence is CSVEDGSLDTEAFF. For the CDR3, the DNA is TGCAGCGTTGAAGATGGGAGCTTAGACACTGAAGCTTTCTTT.